These T cell receptor beta chains were read from a single sample in a study of blood T cells in healthy people across ages. TCRdb reanalysed the 5' RACE reads using MiXCR and keeps one entry per CDR3 protein. The data hold 1 million to 1.2 million distinct CDR3 sequences, with more than 30% observed a single time. Sequencing was carried out using blood. Receptors were obtained from a man aged 18 to 29 in good health. Both conserved end residues are part of each CDR3. D genes are given only for firm matches. For some rows the clone size is stated as once, few or many, or as a class when expanded; others skip it.

J gene: TRBJ1-2
CDR3 length: 12
V gene: TRBV5-4
clone size: -
D gene: -
CDR3 DNA: TGTGCCAGCAGCTTTGAACGTTATGGCTACACCTTC
CDR3 protein: CASSFERYGYTF

J gene: TRBJ2-1
CDR3 length: 16
V gene: TRBV14
clone size: once
D gene: TRBD2
CDR3 DNA: TGTGCCAGCAGCCCCGTAGCGGGAGCGTACTACAATGAGCAGTTCTTC
CDR3 protein: CASSPVAGAYYNEQFF

J gene: TRBJ2-7
CDR3 length: 14
V gene: TRBV7-2
clone size: few
D gene: -
CDR3 DNA: TGTGCCAGCAGCTTAGGGACAGCCCTATACGAGCAGTACTTC
CDR3 protein: CASSLGTALYEQYF

J gene: TRBJ2-7
CDR3 length: 16
V gene: TRBV14
clone size: -
D gene: TRBD1
CDR3 DNA: TGTGCCAGCAGCCAAGAGGTTGGGACAGGGGTCAATGAGCAGTACTTC
CDR3 protein: CASSQEVGTGVNEQYF

J gene: TRBJ2-7
CDR3 length: 15
V gene: TRBV5-5
clone size: few
D gene: TRBD1
CDR3 DNA: TGTGCCAGCAGTTCCGGGACAGGGCTTTTAAATGAGCAGTACTTC
CDR3 protein: CASSSGTGLLNEQYF

J gene: TRBJ2-1
CDR3 length: 15
V gene: TRBV20-1
clone size: -
D gene: TRBD2
CDR3 DNA: TGCAGTGCTAGAGGGACTAGCGAACGGATCTACGAGCAGTTCTTC
CDR3 protein: CSARGTSERIYEQFF

J gene: TRBJ2-1
CDR3 length: 16
V gene: TRBV20-1
clone size: few
D gene: TRBD2
CDR3 DNA: TGCAGTGCTAGAGATCGGGGTAGCGGGGGGGAAACTGAGCAGTTCTTC
CDR3 protein: CSARDRGSGGETEQFF

J gene: TRBJ2-1
CDR3 length: 16
V gene: TRBV5-1
clone size: many
D gene: -
CDR3 DNA: TGCGCCAGCAGCTTGGGTCCGGGGAGCTCCTACAATGAGCAGTTCTTC
CDR3 protein: CASSLGPGSSYNEQFF

J gene: TRBJ2-5
CDR3 length: 16
V gene: TRBV4-1
clone size: -
D gene: -
CDR3 DNA: TGCGCCAGCAGCCAGGGGACTGCCCTATCCTACAATGAGCAGTACTTC
CDR3 protein: CASSQGTALSYNEQYF

J gene: TRBJ1-2
CDR3 length: 15
V gene: TRBV11-2
clone size: -
D gene: -
CDR3 DNA: TGTGCCAGCGGATCGCCCATGTCTACTAACTATGGCTACACCTTC
CDR3 protein: CASGSPMSTNYGYTF

J gene: TRBJ2-1
CDR3 length: 13
V gene: TRBV15
clone size: few
D gene: -
CDR3 DNA: TGTGCCACCAGCACCCCACACCCTAATGAGCAGTTCTTC
CDR3 protein: CATSTPHPNEQFF

J gene: TRBJ2-1
CDR3 length: 13
V gene: TRBV12-3/TRBV12-4
clone size: -
D gene: -
CDR3 DNA: TGTGCCAGCAGTTCGGACCGTCTCAATGAGCAGTTCTTC
CDR3 protein: CASSSDRLNEQFF

J gene: TRBJ2-3
CDR3 length: 15
V gene: TRBV6-5
clone size: -
D gene: -
CDR3 DNA: TGTGCCAGCACCTCGAGCCCCCGGGATGTAGATACGCAGTATTTT
CDR3 protein: CASTSSPRDVDTQYF

J gene: TRBJ1-1
CDR3 length: 13
V gene: TRBV7-9
clone size: -
D gene: -
CDR3 DNA: TGTGCCAGCAGCAACAGGGTATTAGATGAAGCTTTCTTT
CDR3 protein: CASSNRVLDEAFF

J gene: TRBJ1-2
CDR3 length: 17
V gene: TRBV19
clone size: -
D gene: -
CDR3 DNA: TGTGCCAGTAGTATAGAGGGCGTGAAGGGGCATCACTATGGCTACACCTTC
CDR3 protein: CASSIEGVKGHHYGYTF

J gene: TRBJ2-2
CDR3 length: 19
V gene: TRBV27
clone size: -
D gene: TRBD1
CDR3 DNA: TGTGCCAGCAGTTTATTGGACAGGGGGCGAAGTGTTGCCCGCGGGGAGCTGTTTTTT
CDR3 protein: CASSLLDRGRSVARGELFF

J gene: TRBJ1-1
CDR3 length: 14
V gene: TRBV5-1
clone size: -
D gene: -
CDR3 DNA: TGCGCCAGCAGCTGGGGGGACACCGACACTGAAGCTTTCTTT
CDR3 protein: CASSWGDTDTEAFF

J gene: TRBJ1-6
CDR3 length: 16
V gene: TRBV3-1
clone size: -
D gene: -
CDR3 DNA: TGTGCCAGCAGCCAAGAAGGACAGCTTGAAAATTCACCCCTCCACTTT
CDR3 protein: CASSQEGQLENSPLHF

J gene: TRBJ1-1
CDR3 length: 17
V gene: TRBV4-2
clone size: -
D gene: TRBD1
CDR3 DNA: TGTGCCAGCAGCCCCGAAGCCACAGGGGCATCGAGCACTGAAGCTTTCTTT
CDR3 protein: CASSPEATGASSTEAFF

J gene: TRBJ2-3
CDR3 length: 14
V gene: TRBV19
clone size: few
D gene: -
CDR3 DNA: TGTGCCAGTAGTATCGGAGGGGACACAGATACGCAGTATTTT
CDR3 protein: CASSIGGDTDTQYF

J gene: TRBJ2-3
CDR3 length: 16
V gene: TRBV5-1
clone size: -
D gene: TRBD2
CDR3 DNA: TGCGCCAGCAGCTTGGCTAGCGGGGGTAGCACAGATACGCAGTATTTT
CDR3 protein: CASSLASGGSTDTQYF

J gene: TRBJ2-5
CDR3 length: 14
V gene: TRBV7-2
clone size: -
D gene: TRBD2
CDR3 DNA: TGTGCCAGCAGCTTAGTCCCAGCGGGGGAGACCCAGTACTTC
CDR3 protein: CASSLVPAGETQYF

J gene: TRBJ2-7
CDR3 length: 16
V gene: TRBV20-1
clone size: -
D gene: TRBD2
CDR3 DNA: TGCAGTGCTAGAATGGGCCTAGCGGGGGCCTACAATGAGCAGTACTTC
CDR3 protein: CSARMGLAGAYNEQYF

J gene: TRBJ1-1
CDR3 length: 14
V gene: TRBV6-5
clone size: few
D gene: -
CDR3 DNA: TGTGCCAGCAGTTACTCGGGTGGTCGGACTGAAGCTTTCTTT
CDR3 protein: CASSYSGGRTEAFF

J gene: TRBJ2-1
CDR3 length: 16
V gene: TRBV5-6
clone size: many
D gene: TRBD1
CDR3 DNA: TGCGCCAGCAGCTTTCGGACAGGGGGCCCCTACAATGAGCAGTTCTTC
CDR3 protein: CASSFRTGGPYNEQFF

J gene: TRBJ2-7
CDR3 length: 14
V gene: TRBV4-1
clone size: -
D gene: TRBD1
CDR3 DNA: TGCGCCAGCAGCCAGGGACAGTCCACCTACGAGCAGTACTTC
CDR3 protein: CASSQGQSTYEQYF

J gene: TRBJ2-5
CDR3 length: 15
V gene: TRBV9
clone size: -
D gene: TRBD1
CDR3 DNA: TGTACCAGCAGCTACTCCGGGACAGGGGGCGTGACCCAGTACTTC
CDR3 protein: CTSSYSGTGGVTQYF

J gene: TRBJ2-7
CDR3 length: 14
V gene: TRBV7-2
clone size: few
D gene: -
CDR3 DNA: TGTGCCAGCAGCTCCAGAGAAATTTCCTACGAGCAGTACTTC
CDR3 protein: CASSSREISYEQYF

J gene: TRBJ2-1
CDR3 length: 15
V gene: TRBV6-1
clone size: -
D gene: TRBD1
CDR3 DNA: TGTGCCAGCATCGCCGGGACAGGGGATTTAAATGAGCAGTTCTTC
CDR3 protein: CASIAGTGDLNEQFF

J gene: TRBJ1-3
CDR3 length: 14
V gene: TRBV7-6
clone size: -
D gene: -
CDR3 DNA: TGTGCCAGCAGCTTAGAGGGTTCTGGAAACACCATATATTTT
CDR3 protein: CASSLEGSGNTIYF

J gene: TRBJ2-4
CDR3 length: 14
V gene: TRBV29-1
clone size: -
D gene: -
CDR3 DNA: TGCAGCGTGAGAGGACGGCTAGCCAAAAACATTCAGTACTTC
CDR3 protein: CSVRGRLAKNIQYF

J gene: TRBJ1-2
CDR3 length: 15
V gene: TRBV4-3
clone size: -
D gene: TRBD1
CDR3 DNA: TGCGCCAGCAGCCCTTCCCCGGACAGGGGATACGGCTACACCTTC
CDR3 protein: CASSPSPDRGYGYTF

J gene: TRBJ2-3
CDR3 length: 15
V gene: TRBV7-3
clone size: few
D gene: -
CDR3 DNA: TGTGCCAGCAGCTTCCGACTAGTAGGGACAGATACGCAGTATTTT
CDR3 protein: CASSFRLVGTDTQYF

J gene: TRBJ1-2
CDR3 length: 16
V gene: TRBV6-2/TRBV6-3
clone size: -
D gene: -
CDR3 DNA: TGTGCCAGCAGTTACACCTCGGGACGGAAGAACTATGGCTACACCTTC
CDR3 protein: CASSYTSGRKNYGYTF